This TCR beta chain is drawn from a study of cytomegalovirus exposure and HLA in healthy donors. CDR3 length: 16 amino acids. CDR1 SGHDT and CDR2 YYEEEE come from the germline V gene. V was pared by 2 bases and J by 0 bases, with 7 bases of the junction left unmatched. The assay was immunoSEQ multiplex PCR, and TCRdb's table has in-frame clones only and misses some. Among under 200,000 clones, 91% were seen once, and the ten largest hold around 3.1%. Study-wide results and caveats: Subsequent analysis found a tendency for first-cohort TCR clusters to co-occur within the 110 or so validation repertoires. According to the study, roughly 160 TCR beta chains were cytomegalovirus-associated.

On this clone: What it recognizes is unknown.

The chain is built from TRBV5-6 and TRBJ2-7; 8 nucleotides agree with TRBD1. The sequenced sample consisted of PBMCs. This TCR was sampled from a woman aged 18-29 years in good health and CMV-seropositive. CDR3 protein: CASSFLTGGGSYEQYF. DNA for the CDR3: TGTGCCAGCAGCTTTTTAACAGGGGGAGGCTCCTACGAGCAGTACTTC.